The next 27 T cell receptor beta chains were all read from a single sample in a study of control samples from healthy donors and cancer patients. The assay was immunoSEQ multiplex PCR, and TCRdb's table has in-frame clones only and misses some. Altogether 130,000 or so clones are present, 90% being singletons, with the ten largest covering 2.5% to 3%. Input material: blood. All receptors derive from a man in his forties or fifties in good health.

The J gene is TRBJ2-5, the V gene TRBV25-1; a possible D gene is TRBD1 (6 bases). CDR1 is MGHDK and CDR2 is SYGVNS in the germline V gene. Trimming removed 3 bases from V and 0 bases from J, with 14 bases in between. There are 16 residues in the CDR3. The CDR3 nucleotides are TGTGCCAGCAGTGACTCAGGACAGCAGTACCAAGAGACCCAGTACTTC. Residues: CASSDSGQQYQETQYF.

V gene TRBV7-9 combines with J gene TRBJ2-1; tentatively, D is TRBD1 or TRBD2 (5 bases each). The V gene lost 11 bases and the J gene lost 6 bases, with 14 bases spanning the gap. The CDR3 has 12 amino acids. Germline V gives CDR1 SEHNR, CDR2 FQNEAQ (reference sequence). The CDR3 coding sequence is TGTGCCGTTGTAATGGGGGTCAATGAGCAGTTCTTC. Amino acid sequence: CAVVMGVNEQFF.

The genes are TRBV4-1 and TRBJ2-1; perhaps TRBD1 as D (6 bases). CDR1 is MGHRA, CDR2 YSYEKL, per germline. Trimming removed 4 bases at V and 6 bases at J, with 16 bases between. There are 15 residues in the CDR3. CDR3 in DNA: TGCGCCAGCAGCCTCTTCTGGGGGCCGGGCAATGAGCAGTTCTTC. Translating it yields CASSLFWGPGNEQFF.

The chain carries TRBV7-3 and TRBJ2-2, with D perhaps matching TRBD1 (5 bases). Germline CDR1 is SGHTA and CDR2 is FQGTGA. V dropped 3 bases and J dropped 4 bases, with 6 bases sitting between them. The CDR3 consists of 13 residues. The CDR3 region is CASSLQGTGELFF. The CDR3 nucleotides are TGTGCCAGCAGCTTGCAGGGCACCGGGGAGCTGTTTTTT.

The chain recombines TRBV29-1 with TRBJ2-5; possibly TRBD1 or TRBD2 for D (5 bases each). The V end lost 4 bases, the J end lost 4 bases, and 13 bases lay between the germline ends. Germline CDR1 reads SQVTM; CDR2 reads ANQGSEA. The CDR3 has 13 amino acids. CDR3 sequence: CSVVGTERETQYF. In DNA form, the CDR3 reads TGCAGCGTTGTCGGGACGGAGAGAGAGACCCAGTACTTC.

The table lists this clone with a few counts. V gene TRBV5-5 combines with J gene TRBJ2-2; D call uncertain. The CDR3 sequence is 14 residues long. Germline V gene sequence: CDR1 SGHKS, CDR2 YYEKEE (reference sequence). Trimming stripped 4 bases from V and 6 bases from J, with 13 bases between. CDR3 in DNA: TGTGCCAGCAGCCCAATTAGCTCCCCCGGGGAGCTGTTTTTT. Translation: CASSPISSPGELFF.

The chain couples TRBV25-1 to TRBJ2-2, with D possibly TRBD1 on 6 matching bases. This CDR3 contains 14 residues. Germline V gene data show CDR1 as MGHDK and CDR2 as SYGVNS. Trimming removed 3 bases from V and 5 bases from J, with 10 bases in between. The CDR3, as DNA: TGTGCCAGCAGTGACACAGGGATTACCGGGGAGCTGTTTTTT. Translation gives CASSDTGITGELFF.

The V call is TRBV9, the J call TRBJ2-1; a possible D gene is TRBD2 (6 bases). CDR1 and CDR2 from the germline V gene are SGDLS and YYNGEE. This CDR3 comprises 15 residues. Trimming pared 0 bases from V and 2 bases from J, leaving 9 bases between. CDR3 sequence (DNA): TGTGCCAGCAGCGTAGGCGGGGCCACCTACAATGAGCAGTTCTTC. It is translated as CASSVGGATYNEQFF.

The V gene is TRBV5-4, the J gene TRBJ1-1; perhaps TRBD1 as D (5 bases). The CDR3 has 14 amino acids. Germline CDR1 SGHNT, CDR2 YYREEE (reference sequence). V lost 4 bases, J lost 7 bases, and 17 bases lay in between. CDR3 sequence: CASSMGGGRNEAFF. CDR3 nucleotide sequence: TGTGCCAGCAGCATGGGCGGGGGGAGGAATGAAGCTTTCTTT.

The chain is built from TRBV10-1 and TRBJ2-7; 7 bases line up with TRBD2. The V segment lost 2 bases and the J segment 4 bases; nucleotides outside the gene matches: 8. The CDR3 loop spans 15 amino acids. Germline assignment: CDR1 WNHNN and CDR2 SYGVQD (reference sequence). CDR3 amino acids: CASSEDRDGRYEQYF. The DNA of the CDR3 is TGCGCCAGCAGTGAGGACCGGGACGGGAGGTACGAGCAGTACTTC.

The rearrangement uses TRBV5-1 and TRBJ1-1; no clear D. The V gene's germline CDR1 is SGHRS and CDR2 YFSETQ. V lost 2 bases, J lost 7 bases, and 12 bases lay in between. The CDR3 is made up of 13 amino acids. The chain's CDR3 is CASSFSGRIEAFF. The CDR3 bases are TGCGCCAGCAGCTTTTCTGGTAGAATTGAAGCTTTCTTT.

The J gene is TRBJ1-2, the V gene TRBV6-4; D perhaps matches TRBD1 (5 bases). Germline V gene lookup returns CDR1 MRHNA and CDR2 SNTAGT. The CDR3 extends over 13 amino acids. Between the trimmed V and J ends, which lost 0 bases and 4 bases, there was a span of 6 bases. CDR3 sequence: CASSDSGGYGYTF. CDR3 DNA sequence: TGTGCCAGCAGTGACTCCGGGGGCTATGGCTACACCTTC.

V is TRBV6-5 and J is TRBJ1-5; D remains ambiguous. The CDR3 runs to 13 residues. V was shortened by 2 bases and J by 2 bases, with 4 bases between the two germline ends. Germline V gene lookup returns CDR1 MNHEY and CDR2 SVGAGI. CDR3: CASSYRRNQPQHF. Here the CDR3 DNA reads TGTGCCAGCAGTTACAGACGCAATCAGCCCCAGCATTTT.

This chain uses TRBV6-6 with TRBJ2-7; the D is unclear. Germline assignment: CDR1 MNHNY and CDR2 SVGAGI (reference sequence). The CDR3 sequence is 16 residues long. V shed 0 bases and J shed 5 bases, with 17 bases lying between them. CDR3 in amino acids: CASSYSGNKDSDEQYF. Written as DNA, the CDR3 is TGTGCCAGCAGTTACTCGGGTAATAAGGATTCAGACGAGCAGTACTTC.

The V and J genes are TRBV3-1 (or the pseudogene TRBV3-2) and TRBJ1-6; D is uncertain. The V gene's germline CDR1 is LGHDT and CDR2 YNNKEL (reference sequence). This CDR3 spans 14 amino acids. V was pared by 1 base and J by 6 bases, with 7 bases between. The CDR3 loop reads CASSQGSLNSPLHF. Here the CDR3 DNA reads TGTGCCAGCAGCCAAGGGTCCCTTAATTCACCCCTCCACTTT.

CDR3 protein: CASREPGQGENPTNEKLFF. The CDR3 bases are TGCGCCAGCAGGGAACCTGGACAGGGGGAGAATCCAACTAATGAAAAACTGTTTTTT. This rearrangement joins TRBV10-2 to TRBJ1-4; the match to TRBD1 covers 10 bases. V gave up 6 bases and J gave up 0 bases; unmatched junction bases: 13. CDR1 and CDR2 from the germline V gene are WSHSY and SAAADI. The CDR3 covers 19 residues.

The chain has TRBV27 and TRBJ2-3; tentative D call: TRBD1 (5 bases). In germline, CDR1 is MNHEY, CDR2 SMNVEV (reference sequence). The ends were cut back, 1 base at V and 4 bases at J, with 6 bases in the middle. This CDR3 has 13 amino acids. This chain's CDR3 is CASSLLGADTQYF. The DNA for the CDR3 is TGTGCCAGCAGTTTATTAGGGGCAGATACGCAGTATTTT.

The chain is built from TRBV11-1 and TRBJ2-1; D perhaps matches TRBD2 (6 bases). With 5 bases removed from V and 5 bases from J, the gap between germline ends came to 19 bases. CDR1 is SGHAT, CDR2 FQDESV, per germline (reference sequence). The CDR3 spans 16 residues. CDR3 amino acids: CASSTRTIGTHNEQFF. The DNA for the CDR3 is TGTGCCAGCAGCACCCGGACTATAGGGACCCACAATGAGCAGTTCTTC.

The chain joins TRBV6-5 to TRBJ1-1; TRBD1 matches 7 bases. V lost 0 bases to trimming and J lost 4 bases; unmatched junction nucleotides: 5. The CDR3 has 15 residues. The germline V gene encodes CDR1 MNHEY and CDR2 SVGAGI. The CDR3 is CASSYSRGLGTEAFF. Written as DNA, the CDR3 is TGTGCCAGCAGTTACTCGAGGGGGCTCGGCACTGAAGCTTTCTTT.

DNA of the CDR3: TGTGCCAGCAGCGGAACAGGGGTAGGAAACACCATATATTTT. It yields the protein CASSGTGVGNTIYF. The chain links TRBV5-6 to TRBJ1-3, with TRBD1 matching 7 bases. CDR1 SGHDT and CDR2 YYEEEE come from the germline V gene. The V segment lost 4 bases and the J segment 4 bases; nucleotides outside the gene matches: 5. The CDR3 runs to 14 residues.

V and J are TRBV10-1 and TRBJ2-7; tentatively, D is TRBD1 (5 bases). This CDR3 has 15 residues. Germline CDR1 and CDR2: WNHNN and SYGVQD (reference sequence). V dropped 3 bases and J dropped 6 bases, with 18 bases sitting between them. The CDR3 sequence: CASSEVGGAEGEQYF. The CDR3 nucleotides are TGCGCCAGCAGTGAAGTAGGTGGGGCTGAAGGCGAGCAGTACTTC.

The CDR3 DNA reads as TGTGCCAGCAGTGAAAATAGGGGACAGGGGCCTGGCTACACCTTC. Protein product: CASSENRGQGPGYTF. The chain recombines TRBV6-1 with TRBJ1-2, with 10 bases aligning to TRBD1. Germline V gene data show CDR1 as MNHNS and CDR2 as SASEGT. This CDR3 has 15 amino acids. Losses at the gene ends were 2 bases for V and 7 bases for J; bases not matched to a gene: 7.

The chain carries TRBV28 and TRBJ1-6; D is undetermined. Germline values: CDR1 MDHEN, CDR2 SYDVKM. Trimming pared 3 bases from V and 7 bases from J, leaving 13 bases between. CDR3 length: 15 residues. The CDR3 coding sequence is TGTGCCAGCAGTTTTAGACTCACCTTCAATTCACCCCTCCACTTT. Encoded protein: CASSFRLTFNSPLHF.

This chain connects TRBV6-1 to TRBJ1-2; no reliable D call. Germline V gene lookup returns CDR1 MNHNS and CDR2 SASEGT. The CDR3 has 15 residues. V was clipped by 2 bases and J by 6 bases, with 16 bases between them. The CDR3 DNA follows: TGTGCCAGCAGTGAATTCGGACGGCCGAATGATGGCTACACCTTC. Encoded protein: CASSEFGRPNDGYTF.

The chain combines TRBV18 with TRBJ1-6, with TRBD1 as a possible D gene (5 bases). The CDR3 covers 15 residues. Germline CDR1 KGHSH, CDR2 LQKENI. Trimming left V 0 bases short and J 4 bases short, with 7 bases between. CDR3 coding DNA: TGTGCCAGCTCACCACCGGGGGGGTATAATTCACCCCTCCACTTT. This gives the protein CASSPPGGYNSPLHF.

CDR3 loop: CASSQGSWSEQFF. Here the CDR3 DNA reads TGTGCCAGCAGCCAGGGGAGTTGGAGTGAGCAGTTCTTC. This sequence joins TRBV11-3 and TRBJ2-1, with D maybe TRBD1 (6 bases). This CDR3 is 13 amino acids long. CDR1 is SGHNT, CDR2 YENEEA, per germline. Trimming stripped 5 bases from V and 9 bases from J, with 14 bases between.

The chain joins TRBV11-1 to TRBJ2-7; TRBD1 aligns across 11 bases. Germline assignment: CDR1 SGHAT and CDR2 FQDESV (reference sequence). Trimming took 3 bases from V and 5 from J; bases not matched to a gene: 9. The CDR3 spans 16 residues. CDR3 protein: CASSLAGTGGTHEQYF. CDR3 sequence (DNA): TGTGCCAGCAGCTTGGCCGGGACAGGGGGTACCCACGAGCAGTACTTC.